The entry that follows covers one T cell receptor beta chain sequence. Its antigen target is currently unknown. One base away there is no much larger clone; base qualities are not given. The record originates from a study of T cell responses to AZD1222 COVID-19 vaccine listed by TCRdb under 2021. The study in broad terms: TCR sequencing was performed for approximately 240 trial participants, of whom around 200 were given two doses of AZD1222 and roughly 25 were given two doses of MenACWY control vaccine. Enrollment into the trials was organized by age into subgroups of 18-55, 56-69 and 70-plus years, and those subgroups contained roughly 150, 30 and 60 TCR-sequenced participants, respectively. Study-wide findings and limitations: Nearly half of unique spike-specific TCRs reportedly recognized epitopes outside regions mutated in the B.1.351 and B.1.1.7 variants. Spike-specific TCR breadth and depth rose significantly after two AZD1222 doses compared with day 0 and with MenACWY recipients. Because no day 14 peak-response samples were available, repertoires were characterized only after the peak T cell response. The 56-69-year group was small, and its depth increase did not reach significance, likely because of low power. Conclusions about previously exposed vaccinees are limited, since just six AZD1222 recipients were seropositive for SARS-CoV-2 at baseline. The whole spike protein was spanned by vaccine-associated CD4 TCRs, and dominant responses were seen in regions 160-218 and 743-854. Most participants were white British and females outnumbered males, and the authors suggested that clonal diversity may have been underestimated.

The CDR3 sequence holds 17 residues, the cysteine and phenylalanine included. Kept here is only the CDR3 DNA, which spans 51 bases and is read in frame from base 1. Per the germline V gene, WSHSY is the CDR1 and SAAADI is the CDR2. The junction shows trimming of 2 bases on V and 0 bases on J, plus 14 bases between the germline ends. The CDR3 regions of human TCRbeta chains were subjected to immunosequencing. Concerning the study's data processing: TCRs in the repertoires were matched against a reference library of SARS-CoV-2-specific TCRs that had been generated with the MIRA antigen-specificity platform. Breadth was defined as the fraction of unique TCRs that were SARS-CoV-2-associated, and depth was defined as the fraction of total T cells that were SARS-CoV-2-associated. Each spike-specific TCR was assigned to its reactive spike region and to a CD4 or CD8 class using the MIRA data. Log10-transformed breadth and depth values were compared by one-way ANOVA with Sidak's multiple comparisons tests. This immuneACCESS table, as held by TCRdb, lists in-frame sequences with V and J called but not all clones. Of the missing ones, under half trace to an unresolved V gene in checked studies; the others have no known cause. V, J and clone size derive from that table, while D and trimming were established from the DNA sequence. Here the sample has fewer than 200,000 clones; under 95% occur a single time. The ten largest clones add up to 4.4% of the sample.

Read against the paper, the sample's time point label means: baseline before first vaccination. Taken with the paper, the label for treatment or condition translates to: meningococcal conjugate vaccine given as trial control. Samples from vaccinated people were obtained from the UK trials COV001 and COV002, which included a single-blind randomized controlled phase 2/3 trial of AZD1222 (ChAdOx1 nCoV-19) in healthy adults. For TCRbeta chain sequencing, PBMC samples were collected from trial participants at day 0 and at day 28 after the second dose. Sample: peripheral blood, taken on day 0 of MenACWY control vaccination. The sequence is built from TRBV10-2 and TRBJ1-3, and TRBD1 may be the D gene, going by 6 matching bases. The origin of this receptor is an adult in good health. CDR3 region: CASSETGSAFSGNTIYF. The DNA sequence is given as TGCGCCAGCAGTGAGACAGGGTCGGCATTCTCTGGAAACACCATATATTTT.